Sequencing of this T cell receptor (beta chain) was carried out in a study of T cells in pancreatic ductal adenocarcinoma. This table comes from immunoSEQ multiplex PCR, and its TCRdb copy is limited to in-frame clones, with some not included. The table shows under 15,000 clones, with 75% to 90% occurring only once. Concerning this clone: Its antigen remains unidentified.

This CDR3 contains 11 residues. CDR1 SQVTM and CDR2 ANQGSEA come from the germline V gene. Trimming left V 6 bases short and J 5 bases short, with 7 bases between. Study results and limitations: The resected cohort was biased toward the minority with early-stage disease. Tumor samples had fewer productive templates and about 8-fold fewer unique clonotypes than blood. Comparisons of tumor and blood clonality may show falsely lower tumor diversity.

No neoadjuvant therapy was given to the selected pancreatic ductal adenocarcinoma patients before their surgery. The chain carries TRBV29-1 and TRBJ2-2; the D is unclear. Material: PBMCs. The sequence was obtained from a human donor with pancreatic ductal adenocarcinoma. The CDR3 is CSVTHTGELFF. CDR3 bases: TGCAGCGTCACGCATACCGGGGAGCTGTTTTTT.